This is a list of T cell receptor beta chains from one sample in a study of OX40 agonist ivuxolimab in advanced cancers. The table came from immunoSEQ multiplex PCR; TCRdb's copy has only in-frame clones and leaves some out. The repertoire includes about 51,000 clones, 70% to 80% of them detected once, and approximately 2% sits in the top ten. The source was CD4+ or CD8+ T cells sorted from blood, collected in a trial of the OX40 agonist ivuxolimab. These receptor sequences come from an adult with an advanced solid tumor such as melanoma, head and neck, liver or kidney cancer. CDR3s include the opening cysteine and the closing phenylalanine or tryptophan. The D gene is left open where the match is weak.

v_call	j_call	cdr3_length	d_call	cdr3_aa
TRBV5-1	TRBJ2-7	17	TRBD2	CASSLLPGLAGSYEQYF
TRBV28	TRBJ1-3	15	.	CASSQQASSGNTIYF
TRBV2	TRBJ1-1	15	.	CASRANRALNTEAFF
TRBV11-2	TRBJ1-3	15	.	CASSLVQVPGNTIYF
TRBV12-5	TRBJ2-3	15	.	CASGLSAASTDTQYF
TRBV7-2	TRBJ2-5	13	.	CASSLLAAGTQYF
TRBV19	TRBJ1-5	15	TRBD1	CASRGTGAGNQPQHF
TRBV10-3	TRBJ1-5	14	.	CAISAGNTYQPQHF
TRBV18	TRBJ2-7	13	.	CASSLKSNYEQYF
TRBV5-4	TRBJ2-1	16	TRBD2	CASSSASGAYYNEQFF
TRBV7-9	TRBJ1-4	12	.	CASSLRKEKLFF
TRBV5-6	TRBJ1-1	15	TRBD1	CASNAGGMVVAEAFF
TRBV10-1	TRBJ2-2	17	.	CASSEFETFARTGELFF
TRBV4-1	TRBJ1-6	15	TRBD1	CASSQEGTVGRALHF
TRBV10-3	TRBJ2-5	17	TRBD2	CAISPRTSGSQRETQYF
TRBV30	TRBJ2-3	13	TRBD2	CAWGLARTDTQYF
TRBV29-1	TRBJ1-4	15	.	CSVAGKATNNEKLFF
TRBV5-6	TRBJ2-5	12	.	CASSDSGETQYF
TRBV2	TRBJ1-1	14	.	CASSSQGGNTEAFF
TRBV6-1	TRBJ1-5	15	.	CASSRSGAPYQPQHF
TRBV11-2	TRBJ1-4	13	.	CASSRLETGKLFF
TRBV19	TRBJ1-6	16	.	CASTAGSSSYNSPLHF
TRBV30	TRBJ2-1	14	TRBD1	CAWSVAQGANEQFF
TRBV2	TRBJ2-4	19	TRBD2	CASRFGLAGGELAKNIQYF
TRBV9	TRBJ1-2	15	.	CASNPSGPNGYGYTF
TRBV27	TRBJ1-1	14	.	CASSFSFQITEAFF
TRBV10-1	TRBJ2-3	16	.	CASSESFQGNTDTQYF
TRBV29-1	TRBJ1-5	15	.	CSVAIQGTGNQLQHF
TRBV6-1	TRBJ2-3	12	.	CASRPSLDTQYF
TRBV7-8	TRBJ2-3	17	.	CASSLGRGAGGADTQYF
TRBV19	TRBJ2-1	17	TRBD2	CASSLRLAGAVYNEQFF
TRBV6-5	TRBJ1-2	16	.	CASSYSSDRLTHGYTF
TRBV6-1	TRBJ1-3	12	.	CASSPSGNTIYF
TRBV28	TRBJ1-1	15	.	CASSLGGGMNTEAFF
TRBV5-1	TRBJ2-7	15	TRBD2	CASSLLSSGERGQYF
TRBV19	TRBJ1-2	14	.	CASSIDLSSYGYTF
TRBV27	TRBJ2-7	15	.	CASSFRTDPSYEQYF
TRBV19	TRBJ1-1	14	TRBD1	CASKGQAANTEAFF
TRBV6-5	TRBJ2-7	15	.	CASSYSISETYEQYF
TRBV19	TRBJ1-3	15	TRBD1	CASSIPTGAGNTIYF
TRBV7-7	TRBJ2-2	17	.	CASSLSLGQGGTGELFF
TRBV19	TRBJ1-1	16	TRBD1	CASIAWGQGKNTEAFF
TRBV28	TRBJ1-4	15	.	CASSNYQTGDEKLFF
TRBV14	TRBJ1-1	15	TRBD1	CASSQSTGLGTEAFF
TRBV11-2	TRBJ2-1	15	.	CASSIWVGVYNEQFF
TRBV28	TRBJ2-1	14	.	CASSPQDSRNEQFF
TRBV10-1	TRBJ2-3	13	.	CASSEAGSRTQYF
TRBV5-5	TRBJ2-3	14	.	CASSLGTLQDTQYF
TRBV6-5	TRBJ2-5	16	TRBD2	CASSYQRASGQETQYF
TRBV14	TRBJ1-1	12	.	CASSPKGAEAFF
TRBV7-9	TRBJ2-1	14	.	CASSSLRGGNEQFF
TRBV7-6	TRBJ2-5	13	.	CASSFWDPETQYF